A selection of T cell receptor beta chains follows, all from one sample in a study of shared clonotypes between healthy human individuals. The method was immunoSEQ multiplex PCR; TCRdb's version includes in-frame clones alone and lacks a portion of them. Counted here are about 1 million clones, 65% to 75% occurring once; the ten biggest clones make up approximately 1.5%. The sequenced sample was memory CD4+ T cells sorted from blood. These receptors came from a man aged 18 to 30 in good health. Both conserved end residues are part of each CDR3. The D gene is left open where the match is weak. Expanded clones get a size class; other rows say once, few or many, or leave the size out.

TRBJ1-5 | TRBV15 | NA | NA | CATSRDGRRDQPQHF | TGTGCCACCAGCAGAGATGGCCGACGGGATCAGCCCCAGCATTTT
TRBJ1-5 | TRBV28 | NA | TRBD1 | CASSSQDRASNQPQHF | TGTGCCAGCAGTTCACAAGACAGGGCTAGCAATCAGCCCCAGCATTTT
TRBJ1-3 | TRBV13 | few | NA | CASSRGQKAGNTIYF | TGTGCCAGCAGCAGAGGACAGAAGGCTGGAAACACCATATATTTT
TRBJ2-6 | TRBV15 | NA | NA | CATRGFSGANVLTF | TGTGCCACCCGAGGTTTCTCTGGGGCCAACGTCCTGACTTTC
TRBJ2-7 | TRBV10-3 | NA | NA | CASRGGPPGEQYF | TGTGCCTCTCGAGGAGGGCCGCCAGGAGAGCAGTACTTC
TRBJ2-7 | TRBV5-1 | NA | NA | CASSLQGSGEQYF | TGCGCCAGCAGCTTACAGGGATCGGGAGAGCAGTACTTC
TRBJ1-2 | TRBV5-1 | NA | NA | CASSSGQTPYGYTF | TGCGCCAGCAGCTCCGGACAAACCCCTTATGGCTACACCTTC
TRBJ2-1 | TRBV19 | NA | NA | CASSRGDHGEQFF | TGTGCCAGTAGTAGAGGGGACCACGGGGAGCAGTTCTTC
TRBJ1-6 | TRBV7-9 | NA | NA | CAVTVSSYNSPLHF | TGTGCCGTAACGGTTAGCTCCTATAATTCACCCCTCCACTTT
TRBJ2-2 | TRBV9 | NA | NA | CASSLRVDTGELFF | TGTGCCAGCAGCCTCAGGGTGGACACCGGGGAGCTGTTTTTT
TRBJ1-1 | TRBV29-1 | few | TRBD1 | CSVMTGGTEAFF | TGCAGCGTGATGACAGGGGGCACTGAAGCTTTCTTT
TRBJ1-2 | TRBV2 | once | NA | CASRPGAGTTGYTF | TGTGCCAGCAGGCCGGGGGCAGGGACCACTGGCTACACCTTC
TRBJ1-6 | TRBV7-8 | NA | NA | CASSLGGGRSGEPLHF | TGTGCCAGCAGCTTAGGGGGTGGCAGGAGTGGGGAACCCCTCCACTTT
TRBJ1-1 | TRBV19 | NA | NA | CASSRAGQGYTEAFF | TGTGCCAGTAGTAGAGCCGGGCAGGGTTACACTGAAGCTTTCTTT
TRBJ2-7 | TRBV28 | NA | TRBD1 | CASRGTGREQYF | TGTGCCAGCAGGGGGACAGGGCGCGAGCAGTACTTC
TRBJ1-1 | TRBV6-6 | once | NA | CASRGTGYTEAFF | TGTGCCAGCAGGGGTACAGGGTACACTGAAGCTTTCTTT
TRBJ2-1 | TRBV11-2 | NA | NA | CASSLEDFSYNEQFF | TGTGCCAGCAGCCTGGAGGACTTCTCCTACAATGAGCAGTTCTTC
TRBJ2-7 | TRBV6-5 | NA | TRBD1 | CASCRDRGYEQYF | TGTGCCAGCTGCCGGGACAGGGGCTACGAGCAGTACTTC
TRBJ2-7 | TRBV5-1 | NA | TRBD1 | CASRNTGTGNEQYF | TGCGCCAGCAGAAATACAGGGACAGGGAACGAGCAGTACTTC
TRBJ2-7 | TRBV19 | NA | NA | CASRPFRGYEQYF | TGTGCCAGTAGACCTTTTCGAGGCTACGAGCAGTACTTC
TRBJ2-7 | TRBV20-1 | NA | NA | CSAYRDYEQYF | TGCAGTGCTTACCGGGACTACGAGCAGTACTTC
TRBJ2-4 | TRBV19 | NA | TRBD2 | CASSRGLAGNIQYF | TGTGCCAGTAGTAGGGGACTAGCGGGAAACATTCAGTACTTC
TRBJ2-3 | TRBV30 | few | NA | CAWSVGLADTDTQYF | TGTGCCTGGAGTGTCGGTCTAGCAGATACAGATACGCAGTATTTT
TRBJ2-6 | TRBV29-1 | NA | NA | CSVDTGANVLTF | TGCAGCGTGGACACAGGGGCCAACGTCCTGACTTTC
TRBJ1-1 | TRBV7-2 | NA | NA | CASSPKAGRLGTEAFF | TGTGCCAGCAGCCCGAAAGCCGGCAGGCTCGGCACTGAAGCTTTCTTT
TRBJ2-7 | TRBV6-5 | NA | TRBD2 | CASSYSTSGYEQYF | TGTGCCAGCAGTTACTCGACTAGCGGCTACGAGCAGTACTTC
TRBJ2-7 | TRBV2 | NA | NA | CASMVPGQSPQGDEQYF | TGTGCCAGCATGGTACCGGGACAATCCCCCCAAGGAGACGAGCAGTACTTC
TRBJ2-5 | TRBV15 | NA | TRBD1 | CATKRQGAGETQYF | TGTGCCACCAAGAGACAGGGGGCAGGAGAGACCCAGTACTTC
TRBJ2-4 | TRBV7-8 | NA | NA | CASSLEDGRDKNIQYF | TGTGCCAGCAGCTTAGAGGACGGCCGCGACAAAAACATTCAGTACTTC
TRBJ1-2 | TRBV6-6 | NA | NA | CASSVVTANYGYTF | TGTGCCAGCAGTGTCGTGACAGCTAACTATGGCTACACCTTC
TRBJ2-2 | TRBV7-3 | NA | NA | CASSQASNTGELFF | TGTGCCAGCAGTCAAGCTTCGAACACCGGGGAGCTGTTTTTT
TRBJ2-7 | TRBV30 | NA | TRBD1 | CAWSAPRDSTLPPPYEQYF | TGTGCCTGGAGTGCCCCCCGGGACAGCACCCTACCACCTCCTTACGAGCAGTACTTC
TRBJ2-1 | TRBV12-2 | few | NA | CASRTLGVAANNEQFF | TGTGCAAGTCGCACATTGGGGGTCGCGGCAAACAATGAGCAGTTCTTC
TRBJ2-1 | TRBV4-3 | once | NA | CASSQDGQRASSYNEQFF | TGCGCCAGCAGCCAAGATGGGCAGCGGGCGAGCTCCTACAATGAGCAGTTCTTC
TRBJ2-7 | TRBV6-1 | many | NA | CASSEGLAVSYEQYF | TGTGCCAGCAGTGAAGGCCTGGCAGTTTCCTACGAGCAGTACTTC
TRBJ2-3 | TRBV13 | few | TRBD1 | CASSLGDRGQASTDTQYF | TGTGCCAGCAGCTTAGGAGATAGGGGGCAGGCCAGCACAGATACGCAGTATTTT
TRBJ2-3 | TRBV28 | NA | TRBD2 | CASSFSLAGGPDTDTQYF | TGTGCCAGCAGTTTTAGCTTAGCGGGAGGGCCTGACACAGATACGCAGTATTTT